This TCR beta chain was observed in a study of blood T cell repertoires in COVID-19. The sample holds one count of this clone. The protocol was immunoSEQ multiplex PCR, while the TCRdb copy is restricted to in-frame clones and leaves out a portion. The sample gives approximately 470,000 clones, 75% to 90% of which show up once; 0.65% to 0.9% is in the top ten. The CDR3 extends over 14 amino acids. Trimming cost V 2 bases and J 4 bases, with 8 bases left between them. Germline lookup yields CDR1 SGHAT and CDR2 FQNNGV. This receptor was obtained from a woman between 18 and 29 years old who had recovered from COVID-19. V gene TRBV11-2 combines with J gene TRBJ1-4, with unresolved D. Sequencing was done on a sample of PBMCs or T cells enriched from blood (not recorded which). The CDR3 DNA is TGTGCCAGCAGCTTACGCGGGGTTAATGAAAAACTGTTTTTT. It codes for CASSLRGVNEKLFF.